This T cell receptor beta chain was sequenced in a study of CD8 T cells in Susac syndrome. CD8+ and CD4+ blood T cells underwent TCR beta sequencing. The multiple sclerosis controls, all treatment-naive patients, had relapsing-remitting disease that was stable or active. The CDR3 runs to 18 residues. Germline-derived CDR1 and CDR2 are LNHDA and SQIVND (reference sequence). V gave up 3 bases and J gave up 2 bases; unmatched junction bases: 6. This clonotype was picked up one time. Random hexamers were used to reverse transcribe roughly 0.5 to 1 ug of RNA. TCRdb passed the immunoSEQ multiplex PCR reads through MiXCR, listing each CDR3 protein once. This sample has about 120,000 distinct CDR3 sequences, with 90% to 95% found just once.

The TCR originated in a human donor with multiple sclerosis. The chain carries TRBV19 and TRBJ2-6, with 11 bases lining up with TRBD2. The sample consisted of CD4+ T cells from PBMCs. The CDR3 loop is CASSIATSGSAGANVLTF. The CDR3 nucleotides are TGTGCCAGTAGTATCGCAACTAGCGGGAGTGCTGGGGCCAACGTCCTGACTTTC.